This T cell receptor beta chain stems from a study of T cells in Graves' hyperthyroidism and ophthalmopathy. The CDR3 length is 14 residues. Trimming pared 3 bases from V and 3 bases from J, leaving 11 bases between. Germline CDR1 is SGHTA and CDR2 is FQGNSA. This clonotype came up many times. Its specificity is not known. Amplification yielded TCR beta CDR3 regions, with RNA transcripts as the source. The HTBI primer set served for first-round RT-PCR of the TCR CDR3. One entry per CDR3 protein results from TCRdb running MiXCR on the multiplex PCR reads. This sample has roughly 560,000 distinct CDR3 sequences, with around 15% found just once. Study findings and constraints: Blood also held most thyroid clonotypes expanded beyond 0.001. The model identified upcoming ophthalmopathy a median 6.5 months ahead of onset. Stable hyperthyroidism and ophthalmopathy were separated using 13 V-J signatures.

The specimen was blood. This rearrangement joins TRBV7-2 to TRBJ1-1, with D perhaps TRBD1 (5 bases). The sequence came from a woman in her thirties or forties with Graves' ophthalmopathy. The CDR3 loop is CASSLTAGDTEAFF. The CDR3 DNA follows: TGTGCCAGCAGCTTGACAGCCGGGGACACTGAAGCTTTCTTT.